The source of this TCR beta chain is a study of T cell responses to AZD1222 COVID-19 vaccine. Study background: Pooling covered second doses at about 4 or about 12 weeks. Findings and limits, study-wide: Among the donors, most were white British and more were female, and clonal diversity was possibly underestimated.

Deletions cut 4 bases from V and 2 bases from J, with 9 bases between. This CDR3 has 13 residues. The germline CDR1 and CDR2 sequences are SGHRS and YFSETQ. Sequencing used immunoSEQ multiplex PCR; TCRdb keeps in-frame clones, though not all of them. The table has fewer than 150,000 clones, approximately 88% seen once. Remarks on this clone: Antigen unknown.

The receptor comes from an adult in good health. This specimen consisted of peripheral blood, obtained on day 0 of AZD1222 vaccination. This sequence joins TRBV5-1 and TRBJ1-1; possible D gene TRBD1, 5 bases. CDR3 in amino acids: CASSPGGNTEAFF. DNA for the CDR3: TGCGCCAGCAGCCCGGGGGGTAACACTGAAGCTTTCTTT.